This T cell receptor beta chain was captured in a study of human T cells and chemical hapten exposure. This clonotype has at least ten counts. Time point of the sample: patch test 1, 2 weeks after DPC sensitization. Regarding treatment: therapeutic diphenylcyclopropenone sensitization with weekly scalp DPC. It was the library that attached unique molecular identifiers to individual cDNA molecules. MiXCR was run by TCRdb on the RACE reads, yielding one entry per CDR3 protein. This sample has under 450,000 distinct CDR3 sequences, with roughly 4.8% found just once. CDR1 SEHNR and CDR2 FQNEAQ come from the germline V gene (reference sequence). The CDR3 loop spans 17 amino acids. Trimming removed 11 bases from V and 5 bases from J; junction bases left unmatched: 17.

The J gene is TRBJ2-1, the V gene TRBV7-9; TRBD1 matches at 11 bases. This receptor was identified in a woman aged 50 to 65 with alopecia areata. Some clones in this sample may be carry-over from other donors' samples. The sample here was whole blood, taken in connection with sensitization to the hapten diphenylcyclopropenone (DPC). CDR3 DNA: TGTGCCCAGCTTATGGACAGGGGGCTGCAGAGCAACAATGAGCAGTTCTTC. This gives the protein CAQLMDRGLQSNNEQFF.